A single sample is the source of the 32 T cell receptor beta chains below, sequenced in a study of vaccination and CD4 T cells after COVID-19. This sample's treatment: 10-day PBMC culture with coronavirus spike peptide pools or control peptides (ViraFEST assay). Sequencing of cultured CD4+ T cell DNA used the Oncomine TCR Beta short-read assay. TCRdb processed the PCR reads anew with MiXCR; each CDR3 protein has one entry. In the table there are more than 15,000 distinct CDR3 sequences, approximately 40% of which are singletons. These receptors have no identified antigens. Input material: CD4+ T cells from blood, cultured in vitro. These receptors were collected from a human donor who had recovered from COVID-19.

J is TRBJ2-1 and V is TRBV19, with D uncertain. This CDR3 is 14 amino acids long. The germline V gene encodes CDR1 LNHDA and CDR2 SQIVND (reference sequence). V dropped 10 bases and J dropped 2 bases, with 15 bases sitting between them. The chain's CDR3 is CATLSTGPYNEQFF. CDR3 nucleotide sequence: TGTGCCACTCTATCGACCGGACCCTACAATGAGCAGTTCTTC.

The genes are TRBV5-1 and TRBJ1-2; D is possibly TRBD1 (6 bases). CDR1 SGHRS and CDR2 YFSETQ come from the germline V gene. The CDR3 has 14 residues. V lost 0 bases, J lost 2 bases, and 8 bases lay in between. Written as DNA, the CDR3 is TGCGCCAGCAGCTTGGATAGGGGGAACTATGGCTACACCTTC. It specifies CASSLDRGNYGYTF.

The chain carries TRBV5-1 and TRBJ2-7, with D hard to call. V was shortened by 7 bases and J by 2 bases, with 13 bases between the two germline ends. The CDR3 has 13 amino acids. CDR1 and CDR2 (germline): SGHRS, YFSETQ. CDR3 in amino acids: CASSSADTYEQYF. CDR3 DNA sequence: TGCGCCAGCTCATCGGCAGATACCTACGAGCAGTACTTC.

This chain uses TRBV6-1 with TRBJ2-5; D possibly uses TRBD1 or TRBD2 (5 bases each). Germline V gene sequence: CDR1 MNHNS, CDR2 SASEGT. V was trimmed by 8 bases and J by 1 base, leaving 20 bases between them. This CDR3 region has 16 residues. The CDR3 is CASFPWGRRIQETQYF. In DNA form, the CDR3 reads TGTGCCAGCTTTCCCTGGGGCAGGAGGATCCAAGAGACCCAGTACTTC.

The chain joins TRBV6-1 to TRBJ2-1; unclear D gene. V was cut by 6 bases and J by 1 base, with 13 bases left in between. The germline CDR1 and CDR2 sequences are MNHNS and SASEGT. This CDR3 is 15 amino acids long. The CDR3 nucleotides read TGTGCCAGCAGGCCCACAATACAGTCCTACAATGAGCAGTTCTTC. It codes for CASRPTIQSYNEQFF.

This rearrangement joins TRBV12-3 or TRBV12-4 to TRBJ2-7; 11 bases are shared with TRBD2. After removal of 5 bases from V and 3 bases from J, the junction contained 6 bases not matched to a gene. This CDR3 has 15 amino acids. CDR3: CASSLTGTSGYEQYF. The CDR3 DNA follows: TGTGCCAGCAGTCTCACCGGGACTAGCGGCTACGAGCAGTACTTC.

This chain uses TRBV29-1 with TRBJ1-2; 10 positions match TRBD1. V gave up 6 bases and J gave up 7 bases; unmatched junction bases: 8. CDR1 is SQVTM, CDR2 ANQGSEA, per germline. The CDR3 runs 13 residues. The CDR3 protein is CSVPGQGTGGYTF. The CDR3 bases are TGCAGCGTACCGGGACAGGGGACGGGTGGCTACACCTTC.

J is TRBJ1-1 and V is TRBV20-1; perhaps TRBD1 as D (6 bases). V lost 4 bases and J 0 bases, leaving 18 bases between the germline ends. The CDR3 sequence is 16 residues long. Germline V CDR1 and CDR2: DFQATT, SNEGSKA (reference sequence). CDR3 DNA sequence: TGCAGTGCTACTTATCGGGCAGGGGCCATGAACACTGAAGCTTTCTTT. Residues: CSATYRAGAMNTEAFF.

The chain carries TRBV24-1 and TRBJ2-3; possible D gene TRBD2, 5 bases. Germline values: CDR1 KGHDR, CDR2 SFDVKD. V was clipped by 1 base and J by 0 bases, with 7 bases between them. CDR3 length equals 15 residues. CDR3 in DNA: TGTGCCACCAGTGATTTTGCGGGCAGCACAGATACGCAGTATTTT. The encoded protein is CATSDFAGSTDTQYF.

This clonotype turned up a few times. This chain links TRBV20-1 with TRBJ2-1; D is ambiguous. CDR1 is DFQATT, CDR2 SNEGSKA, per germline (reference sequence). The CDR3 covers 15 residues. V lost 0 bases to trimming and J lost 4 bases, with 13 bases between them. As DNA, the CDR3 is TGCAGTGCTAGAGATCCCCTGGTTCGATACAATGAGCAGTTCTTC. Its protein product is CSARDPLVRYNEQFF.

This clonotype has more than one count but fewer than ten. CDR3 nucleotides: TGTGCCACCAGGGTGGTCTCTGGAAACACCATATATTTT. Its protein product is CATRVVSGNTIYF. This chain links TRBV15 with TRBJ1-3; no clear D. Trimming removed 6 bases from V and 0 bases from J, with 6 bases in between. Germline V gene data show CDR1 as LNHNV and CDR2 as YYDKDF (reference sequence). This CDR3 is 13 amino acids long.

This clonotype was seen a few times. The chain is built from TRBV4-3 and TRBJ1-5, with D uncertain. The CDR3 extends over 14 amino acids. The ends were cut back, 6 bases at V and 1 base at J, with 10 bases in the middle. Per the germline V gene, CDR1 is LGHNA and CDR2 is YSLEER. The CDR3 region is CASSSDMSNQPQHF. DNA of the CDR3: TGCGCCAGCAGTTCCGACATGAGCAATCAGCCCCAGCATTTT.

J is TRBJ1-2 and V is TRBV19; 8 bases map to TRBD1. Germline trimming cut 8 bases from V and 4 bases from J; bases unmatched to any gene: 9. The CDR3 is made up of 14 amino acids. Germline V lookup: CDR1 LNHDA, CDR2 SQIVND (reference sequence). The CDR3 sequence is CASAPGGASYGYTF. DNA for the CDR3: TGTGCCAGTGCCCCAGGGGGCGCGAGCTATGGCTACACCTTC.

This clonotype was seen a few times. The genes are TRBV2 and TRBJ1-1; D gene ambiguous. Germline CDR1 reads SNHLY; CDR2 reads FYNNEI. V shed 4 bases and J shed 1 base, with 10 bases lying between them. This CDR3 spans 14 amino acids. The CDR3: CASSAWQGNTEAFF. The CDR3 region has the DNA TGTGCCAGCAGTGCTTGGCAAGGGAACACTGAAGCTTTCTTT. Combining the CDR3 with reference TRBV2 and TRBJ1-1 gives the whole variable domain EPEVTQTPSHQVTQMGQEVILRCVPISNHLYFYWYRQILGQKVEFLVSFYNNEISEKSEIFDDQFSVERPDGSNFTLKIRSTKLEDSAMYFCASSAWQGNTEAFFGQGTRLTVV.

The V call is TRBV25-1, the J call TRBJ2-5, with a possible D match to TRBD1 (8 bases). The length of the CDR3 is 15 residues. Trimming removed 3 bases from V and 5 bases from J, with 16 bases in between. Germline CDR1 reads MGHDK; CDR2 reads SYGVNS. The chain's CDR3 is CASSDLDRGGETQYF. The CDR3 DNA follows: TGTGCCAGCAGTGACCTCGACAGGGGAGGGGAGACCCAGTACTTC.

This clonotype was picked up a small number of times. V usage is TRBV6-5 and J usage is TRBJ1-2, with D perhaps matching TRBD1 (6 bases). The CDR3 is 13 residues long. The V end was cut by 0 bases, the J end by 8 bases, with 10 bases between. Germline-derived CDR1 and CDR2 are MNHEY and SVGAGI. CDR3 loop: CASSYSRGGGYTF. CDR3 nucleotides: TGTGCCAGCAGTTACTCGAGGGGGGGCGGCTACACCTTC.

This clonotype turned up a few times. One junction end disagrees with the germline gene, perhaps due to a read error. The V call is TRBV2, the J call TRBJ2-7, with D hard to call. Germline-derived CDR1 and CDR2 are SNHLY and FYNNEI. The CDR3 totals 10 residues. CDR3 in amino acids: CASGEYEQYF. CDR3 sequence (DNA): TGTGCCAGCGGTGAATACGAGCAGTACTTC.

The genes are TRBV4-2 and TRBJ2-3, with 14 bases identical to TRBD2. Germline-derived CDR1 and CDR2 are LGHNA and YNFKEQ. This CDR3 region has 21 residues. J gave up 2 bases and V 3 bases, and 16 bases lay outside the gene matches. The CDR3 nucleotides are TGTGCCAGCAGCCACGCCACGCCTGGACTAGCGGGGGGCCCCATCACAGATACGCAGTATTTT. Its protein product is CASSHATPGLAGGPITDTQYF.

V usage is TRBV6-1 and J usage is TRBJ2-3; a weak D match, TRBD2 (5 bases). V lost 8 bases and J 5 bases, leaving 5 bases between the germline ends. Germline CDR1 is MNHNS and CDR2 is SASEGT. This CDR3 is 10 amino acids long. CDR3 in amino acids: CASGRDTQYF. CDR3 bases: TGTGCCAGCGGGAGAGATACGCAGTATTTT.

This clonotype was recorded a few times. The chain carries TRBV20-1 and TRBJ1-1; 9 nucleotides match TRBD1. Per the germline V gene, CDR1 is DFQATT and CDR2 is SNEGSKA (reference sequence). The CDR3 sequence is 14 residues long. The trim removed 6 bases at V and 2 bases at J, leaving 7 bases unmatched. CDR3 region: CSALKGQGNTEAFF. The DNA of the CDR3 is TGCAGTGCGTTAAAGGGACAGGGTAACACTGAAGCTTTCTTT.

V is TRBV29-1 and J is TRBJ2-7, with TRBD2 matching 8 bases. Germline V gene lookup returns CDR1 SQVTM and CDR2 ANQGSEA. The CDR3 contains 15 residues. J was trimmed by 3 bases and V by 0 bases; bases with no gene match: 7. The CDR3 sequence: CSVEESSGQIYEQYF. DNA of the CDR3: TGCAGCGTTGAAGAGTCTAGCGGGCAGATCTACGAGCAGTACTTC.

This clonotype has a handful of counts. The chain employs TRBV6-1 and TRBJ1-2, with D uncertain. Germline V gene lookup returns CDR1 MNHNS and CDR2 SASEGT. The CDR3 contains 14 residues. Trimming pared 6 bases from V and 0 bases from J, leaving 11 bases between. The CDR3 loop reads CASSQTRTNYGYTF. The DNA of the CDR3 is TGTGCCAGCAGCCAGACAAGGACTAACTATGGCTACACCTTC.

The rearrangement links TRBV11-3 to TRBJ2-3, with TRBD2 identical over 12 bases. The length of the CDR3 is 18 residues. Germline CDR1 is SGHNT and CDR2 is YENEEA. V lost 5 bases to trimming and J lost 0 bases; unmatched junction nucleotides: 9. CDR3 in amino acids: CASSGPSGGAISTDTQYF. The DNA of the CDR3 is TGTGCCAGCAGCGGGCCTAGCGGGGGGGCGATAAGCACAGATACGCAGTATTTT.

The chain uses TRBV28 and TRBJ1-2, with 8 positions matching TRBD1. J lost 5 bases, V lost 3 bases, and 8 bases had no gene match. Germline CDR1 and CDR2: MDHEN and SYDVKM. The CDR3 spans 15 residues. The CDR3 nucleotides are TGTGCCAGCAGTTTTCCCGACAGGGGTCCGTATGGCTACACCTTC. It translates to CASSFPDRGPYGYTF.

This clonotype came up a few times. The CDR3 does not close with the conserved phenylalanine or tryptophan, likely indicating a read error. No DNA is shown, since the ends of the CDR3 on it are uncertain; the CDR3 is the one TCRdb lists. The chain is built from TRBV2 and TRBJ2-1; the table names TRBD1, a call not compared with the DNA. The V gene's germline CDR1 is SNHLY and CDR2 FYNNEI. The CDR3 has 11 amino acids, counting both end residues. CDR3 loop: CASSDRGDGFL.

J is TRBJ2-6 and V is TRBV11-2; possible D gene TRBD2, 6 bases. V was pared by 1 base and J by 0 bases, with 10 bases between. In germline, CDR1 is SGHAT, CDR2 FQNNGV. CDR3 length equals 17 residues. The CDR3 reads CASSLAGDLSGANVLTF. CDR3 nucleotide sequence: TGTGCCAGCAGCTTAGCGGGAGACCTCTCTGGGGCCAACGTCCTGACTTTC.

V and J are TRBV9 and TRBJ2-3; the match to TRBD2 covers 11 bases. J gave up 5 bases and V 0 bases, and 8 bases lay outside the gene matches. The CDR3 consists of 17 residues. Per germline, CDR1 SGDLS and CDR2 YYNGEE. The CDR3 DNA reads TGTGCCAGCAGCGTAGATGGTAGCGGGGGGGTCGGAGATACGCAGTATTTT. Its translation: CASSVDGSGGVGDTQYF.

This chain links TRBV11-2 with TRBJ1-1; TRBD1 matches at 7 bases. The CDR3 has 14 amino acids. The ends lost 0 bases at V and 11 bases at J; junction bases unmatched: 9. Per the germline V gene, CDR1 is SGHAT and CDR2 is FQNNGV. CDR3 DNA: TGTGCCAGCAGCTTAGATCAAAGGGGGCGAAGGGCTTTCTTT. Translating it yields CASSLDQRGRRAFF.

The CDR3 coding sequence is TGTGCCAGCTTTTTGGGGGGAAGCACAGATACGCAGTATTTT. Residues: CASFLGGSTDTQYF. The chain recombines TRBV28 with TRBJ2-3; a weak D match, TRBD2 (6 bases). The V gene's germline CDR1 is MDHEN and CDR2 SYDVKM. CDR3 length equals 14 residues. The V and J ends lost 8 bases and 0 bases respectively, with 12 bases between them.

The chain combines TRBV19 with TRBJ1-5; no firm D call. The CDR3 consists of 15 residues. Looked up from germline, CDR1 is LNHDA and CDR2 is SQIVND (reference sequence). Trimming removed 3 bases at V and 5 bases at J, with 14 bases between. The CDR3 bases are TGTGCCAGTAGTATCAGCGGCCACCGCTATCAGCCCCAGCATTTT. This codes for CASSISGHRYQPQHF.

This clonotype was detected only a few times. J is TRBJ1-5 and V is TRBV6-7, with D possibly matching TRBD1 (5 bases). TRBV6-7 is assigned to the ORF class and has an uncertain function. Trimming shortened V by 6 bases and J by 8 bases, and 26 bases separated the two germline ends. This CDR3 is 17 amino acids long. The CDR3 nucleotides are TGTGCCAGCAGAGCCGGAAGCTTCGACAAGGGGTATGAGCCCCAGCATTTT. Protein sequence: CASRAGSFDKGYEPQHF.

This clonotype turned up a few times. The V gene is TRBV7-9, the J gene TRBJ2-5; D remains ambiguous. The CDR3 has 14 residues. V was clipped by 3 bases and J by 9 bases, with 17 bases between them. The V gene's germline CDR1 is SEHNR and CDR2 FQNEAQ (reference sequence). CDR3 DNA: TGTGCCAGCAGCTTTGGCAGGTCCCCCGGAGCCCAGTACTTC. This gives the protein CASSFGRSPGAQYF.